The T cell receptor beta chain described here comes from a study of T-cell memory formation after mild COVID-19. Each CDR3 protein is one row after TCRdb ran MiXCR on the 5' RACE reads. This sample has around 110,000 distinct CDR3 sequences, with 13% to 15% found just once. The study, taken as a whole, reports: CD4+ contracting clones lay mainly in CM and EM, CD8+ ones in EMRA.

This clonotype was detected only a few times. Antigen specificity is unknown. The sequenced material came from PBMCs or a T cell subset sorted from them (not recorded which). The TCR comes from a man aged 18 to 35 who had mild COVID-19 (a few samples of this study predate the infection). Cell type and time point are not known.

CDR3 in amino acids: CASSQGRGLALGHPGELFF. DNA of the CDR3: TGCGCCAGCAGCCAAGGGCGGGGACTAGCGTTGGGCCACCCCGGGGAGCTGTTTTTT. The chain couples TRBV4-1 to TRBJ2-2; 10 positions agree with TRBD2. The CDR3 is made up of 19 amino acids. CDR1 is MGHRA and CDR2 is YSYEKL in the germline V gene. Germline trimming cut 1 base from V and 6 bases from J; bases unmatched to any gene: 14.